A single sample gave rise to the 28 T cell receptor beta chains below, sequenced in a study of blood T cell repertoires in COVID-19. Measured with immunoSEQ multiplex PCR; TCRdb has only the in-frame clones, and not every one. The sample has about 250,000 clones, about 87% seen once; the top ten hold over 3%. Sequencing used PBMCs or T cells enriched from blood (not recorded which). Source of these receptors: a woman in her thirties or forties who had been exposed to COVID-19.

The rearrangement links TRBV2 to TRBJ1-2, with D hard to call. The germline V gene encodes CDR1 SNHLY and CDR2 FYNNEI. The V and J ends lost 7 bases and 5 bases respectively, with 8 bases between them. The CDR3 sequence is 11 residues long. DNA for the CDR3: TGTGCCAGCAAGCGCATTTATGGCTACACCTTC. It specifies CASKRIYGYTF.

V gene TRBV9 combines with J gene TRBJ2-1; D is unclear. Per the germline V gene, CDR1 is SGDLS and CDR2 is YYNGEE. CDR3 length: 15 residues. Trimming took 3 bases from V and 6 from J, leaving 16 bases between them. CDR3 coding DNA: TGTGCCAGCAGCGCCCGACTCGCCTCTCTCAATGAGCAGTTCTTC. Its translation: CASSARLASLNEQFF.

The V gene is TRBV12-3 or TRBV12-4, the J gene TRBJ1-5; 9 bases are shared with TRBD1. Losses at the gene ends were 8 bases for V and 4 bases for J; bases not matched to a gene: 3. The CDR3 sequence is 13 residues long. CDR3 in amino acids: CASQGQGNQPQHF. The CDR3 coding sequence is TGTGCCAGCCAAGGACAGGGGAATCAGCCCCAGCATTTT.

The CDR3 reads CASSPREVGVETQYF. The CDR3 DNA follows: TGTGCCAGCAGCCCGCGGGAGGTGGGGGTCGAGACCCAGTACTTC. This chain uses TRBV7-7 with TRBJ2-5; 8 nucleotides align to TRBD2. The CDR3 sequence is 15 residues long. Trimming removed 5 bases from V and 5 bases from J; junction bases left unmatched: 10. The germline CDR1 and CDR2 sequences are SSHAT and FNYEAQ (reference sequence).

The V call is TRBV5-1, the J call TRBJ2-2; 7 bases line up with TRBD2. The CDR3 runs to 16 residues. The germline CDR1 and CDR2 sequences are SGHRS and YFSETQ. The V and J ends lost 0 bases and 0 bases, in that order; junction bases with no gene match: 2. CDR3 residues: CASSLGLAANTGELFF. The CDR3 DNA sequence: TGCGCCAGCAGCTTGGGTCTAGCGGCGAACACCGGGGAGCTGTTTTTT. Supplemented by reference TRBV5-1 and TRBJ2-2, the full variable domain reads KAGVTQTPRYLIKTRGQQVTLSCSPISGHRSVSWYQQTPGQGLQFLFEYFSETQRNKGNFPGRFSGRQFSNSRSEMNVSTLELGDSALYLCASSLGLAANTGELFFGEGSRLTVL.

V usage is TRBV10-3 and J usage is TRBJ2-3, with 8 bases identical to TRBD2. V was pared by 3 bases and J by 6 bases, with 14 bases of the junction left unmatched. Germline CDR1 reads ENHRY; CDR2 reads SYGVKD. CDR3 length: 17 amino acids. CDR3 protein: CAISERGAGGPTDTQYF. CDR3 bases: TGTGCCATCAGTGAAAGGGGGGCGGGGGGCCCCACGGATACGCAGTATTTT.

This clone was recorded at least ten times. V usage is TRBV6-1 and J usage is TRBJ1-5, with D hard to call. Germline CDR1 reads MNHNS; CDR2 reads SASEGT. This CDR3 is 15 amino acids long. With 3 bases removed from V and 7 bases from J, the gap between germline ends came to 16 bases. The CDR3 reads CASSDPESFRQPQHF. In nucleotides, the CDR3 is TGTGCCAGCAGTGACCCCGAATCTTTCAGACAGCCCCAGCATTTT.

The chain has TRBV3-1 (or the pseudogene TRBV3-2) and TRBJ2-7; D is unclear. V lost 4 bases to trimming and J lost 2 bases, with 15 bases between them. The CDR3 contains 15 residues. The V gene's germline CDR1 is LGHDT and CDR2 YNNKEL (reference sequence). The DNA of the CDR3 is TGTGCCAGCAGCCCCCTTTTGGAGACGCCCTACGAGCAGTACTTC. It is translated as CASSPLLETPYEQYF.

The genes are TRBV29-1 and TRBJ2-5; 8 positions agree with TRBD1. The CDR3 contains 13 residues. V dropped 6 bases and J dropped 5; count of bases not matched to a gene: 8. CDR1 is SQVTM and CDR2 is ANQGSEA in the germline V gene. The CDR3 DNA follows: TGCAGCGTCGCAACAGGGGGGTACGAGACCCAGTACTTC. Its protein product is CSVATGGYETQYF.

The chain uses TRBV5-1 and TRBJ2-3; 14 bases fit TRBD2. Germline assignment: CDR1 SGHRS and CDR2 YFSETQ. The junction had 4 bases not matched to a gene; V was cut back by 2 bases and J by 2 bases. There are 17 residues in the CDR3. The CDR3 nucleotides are TGCGCCAGCAGCTTTTCGACTAGCGGGGGGGCCACAGATACGCAGTATTTT. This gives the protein CASSFSTSGGATDTQYF.

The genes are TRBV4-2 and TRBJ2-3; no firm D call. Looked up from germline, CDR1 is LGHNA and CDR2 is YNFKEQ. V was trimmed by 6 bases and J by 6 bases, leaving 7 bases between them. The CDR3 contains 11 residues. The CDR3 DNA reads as TGTGCCAGCAGACAGAGGGATACGCAGTATTTT. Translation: CASRQRDTQYF.

The CDR3 reads CASSYLHRRTPYEQYF. The CDR3 bases are TGTGCCAGCAGTTACCTCCACAGGCGGACCCCCTACGAGCAGTACTTC. This chain joins TRBV6-5 and TRBJ2-7; D may be TRBD1 (5 bases). V lost 2 bases and J 2 bases, leaving 16 bases between the germline ends. Germline V gives CDR1 MNHEY, CDR2 SVGAGI. The CDR3 spans 16 residues.

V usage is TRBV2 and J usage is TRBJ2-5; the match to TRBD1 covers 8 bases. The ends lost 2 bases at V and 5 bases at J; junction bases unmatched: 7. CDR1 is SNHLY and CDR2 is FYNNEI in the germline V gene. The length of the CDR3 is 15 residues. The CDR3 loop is CASSESTGGRETQYF. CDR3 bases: TGTGCCAGCAGTGAATCCACAGGGGGAAGGGAGACCCAGTACTTC.

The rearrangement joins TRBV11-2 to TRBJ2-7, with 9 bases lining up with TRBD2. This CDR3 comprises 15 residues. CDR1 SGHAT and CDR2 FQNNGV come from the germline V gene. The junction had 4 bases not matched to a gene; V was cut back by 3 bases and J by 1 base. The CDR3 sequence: CASSFNSGSSYEQYV. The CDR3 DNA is TGTGCCAGCAGCTTTAATAGCGGGAGTTCCTACGAGCAGTACGTC.

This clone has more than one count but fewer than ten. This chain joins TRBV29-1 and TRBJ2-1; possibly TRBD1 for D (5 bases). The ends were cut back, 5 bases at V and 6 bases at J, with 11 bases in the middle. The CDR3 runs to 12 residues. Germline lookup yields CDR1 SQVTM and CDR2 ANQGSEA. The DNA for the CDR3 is TGCAGCGTTAGACAGCCCGGCAATGAGCAGTTCTTC. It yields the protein CSVRQPGNEQFF.

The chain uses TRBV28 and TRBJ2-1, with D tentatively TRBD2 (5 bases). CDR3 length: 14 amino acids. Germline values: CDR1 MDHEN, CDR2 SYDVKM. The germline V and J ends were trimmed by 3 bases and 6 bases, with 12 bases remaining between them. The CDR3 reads CASSFPGNSNEQFF. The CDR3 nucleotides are TGTGCCAGCAGTTTCCCCGGGAACAGCAATGAGCAGTTCTTC.

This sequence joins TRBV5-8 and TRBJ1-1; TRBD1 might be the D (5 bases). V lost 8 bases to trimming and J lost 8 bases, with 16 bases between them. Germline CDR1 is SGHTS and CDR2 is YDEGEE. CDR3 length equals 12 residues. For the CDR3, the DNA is TGTGCCAGTCTTACGGGACTGCAGGAAGCTTTCTTT. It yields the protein CASLTGLQEAFF.

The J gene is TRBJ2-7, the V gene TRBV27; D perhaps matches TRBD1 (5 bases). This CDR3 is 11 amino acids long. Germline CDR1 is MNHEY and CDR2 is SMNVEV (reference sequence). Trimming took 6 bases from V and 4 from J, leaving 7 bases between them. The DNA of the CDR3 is TGTGCCAGCAGCAAGGGGTACGAGCAGTACTTC. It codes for CASSKGYEQYF.

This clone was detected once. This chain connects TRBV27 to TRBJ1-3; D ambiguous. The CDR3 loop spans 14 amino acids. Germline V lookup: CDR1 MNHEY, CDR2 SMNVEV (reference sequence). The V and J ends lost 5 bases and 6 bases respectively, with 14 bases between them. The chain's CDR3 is CASSNLGRENTIYF. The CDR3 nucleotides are TGTGCCAGCAGTAATCTGGGGAGAGAAAACACCATATATTTT.

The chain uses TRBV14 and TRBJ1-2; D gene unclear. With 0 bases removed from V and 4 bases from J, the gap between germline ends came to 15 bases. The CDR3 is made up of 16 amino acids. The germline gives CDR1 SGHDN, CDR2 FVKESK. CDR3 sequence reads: CASSQDRLPNLYGYTF. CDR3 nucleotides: TGTGCCAGCAGCCAAGACCGTCTACCCAACCTCTATGGCTACACCTTC.

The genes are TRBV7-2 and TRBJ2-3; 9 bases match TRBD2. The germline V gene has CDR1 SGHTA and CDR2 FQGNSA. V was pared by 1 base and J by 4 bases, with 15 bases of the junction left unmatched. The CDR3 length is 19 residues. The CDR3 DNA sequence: TGTGCCAGCAGCTTAGGCGGGGAAAGTAAGCGGGGGGCCTCAGATACGCAGTATTTT. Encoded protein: CASSLGGESKRGASDTQYF.

CDR3 sequence (DNA): TGTGCCAACCGAGCACAGGGACGCTACGAGCAGTACGTC. Protein product: CANRAQGRYEQYV. V and J are TRBV6-4 and TRBJ2-7; TRBD1 is a possible D gene (6 bases). Deletions cut 10 bases from V and 3 bases from J, with 16 bases between. The CDR3 totals 13 residues. Germline assignment: CDR1 MRHNA and CDR2 SNTAGT.

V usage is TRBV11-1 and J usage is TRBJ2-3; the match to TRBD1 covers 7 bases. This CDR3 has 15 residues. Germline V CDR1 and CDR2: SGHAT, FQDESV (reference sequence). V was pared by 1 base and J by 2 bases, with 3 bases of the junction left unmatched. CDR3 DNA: TGTGCCAGCAGCTTAGAGACAGGGTTCACAGATACGCAGTATTTT. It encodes CASSLETGFTDTQYF.

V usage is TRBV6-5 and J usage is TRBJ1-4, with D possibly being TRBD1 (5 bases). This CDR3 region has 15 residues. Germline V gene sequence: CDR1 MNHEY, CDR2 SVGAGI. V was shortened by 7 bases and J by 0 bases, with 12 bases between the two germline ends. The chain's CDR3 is CASNRGTATNEKLFF. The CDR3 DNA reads TGTGCCAGCAACCGGGGGACGGCAACTAATGAAAAACTGTTTTTT.

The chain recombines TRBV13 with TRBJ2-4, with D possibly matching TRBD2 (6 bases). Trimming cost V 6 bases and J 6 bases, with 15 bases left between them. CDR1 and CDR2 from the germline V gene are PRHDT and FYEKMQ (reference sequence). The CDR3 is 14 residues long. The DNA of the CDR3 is TGTGCCAGCAGTTCCACAGGAGGGGCAAACATTCAGTACTTC. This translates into CASSSTGGANIQYF.

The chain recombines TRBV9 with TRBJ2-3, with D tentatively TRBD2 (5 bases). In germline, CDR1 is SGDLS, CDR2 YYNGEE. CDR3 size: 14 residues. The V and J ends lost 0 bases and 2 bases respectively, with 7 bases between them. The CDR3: CASSVAGVTDTQYF. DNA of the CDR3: TGTGCCAGCAGCGTAGCCGGGGTCACAGATACGCAGTATTTT.

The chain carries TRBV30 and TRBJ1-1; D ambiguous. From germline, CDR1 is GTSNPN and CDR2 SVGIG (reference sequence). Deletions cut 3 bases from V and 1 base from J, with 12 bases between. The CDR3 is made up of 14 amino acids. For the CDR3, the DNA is TGTGCCTGGAGCCTTCTAACCCCGAACACTGAAGCTTTCTTT. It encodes CAWSLLTPNTEAFF.

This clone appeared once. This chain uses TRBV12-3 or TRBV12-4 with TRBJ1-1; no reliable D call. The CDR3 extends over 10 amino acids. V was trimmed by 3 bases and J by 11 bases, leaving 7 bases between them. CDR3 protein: CASSFERAFF. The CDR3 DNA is TGTGCCAGCAGTTTCGAGCGGGCTTTCTTT.